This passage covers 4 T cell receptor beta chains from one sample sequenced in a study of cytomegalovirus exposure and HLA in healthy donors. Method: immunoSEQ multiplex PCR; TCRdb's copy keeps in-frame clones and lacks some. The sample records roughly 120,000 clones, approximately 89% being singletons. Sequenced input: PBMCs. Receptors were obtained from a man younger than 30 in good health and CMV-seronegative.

The CDR3: CAIKGQGDFQPQHF. DNA for the CDR3: TGTGCCATCAAGGGACAGGGGGATTTTCAGCCCCAGCATTTT. This rearrangement joins TRBV19 to TRBJ1-5; 11 positions match TRBD1. The ends lost 10 bases at V and 6 bases at J; junction bases unmatched: 8. The CDR3 spans 14 residues. Germline CDR1 and CDR2: LNHDA and SQIVND (reference sequence).

CDR3 DNA: TGTGCCATCAGTGAAACAGGGGCGGTCTTAGAGACCCAGTACTTC. Protein sequence: CAISETGAVLETQYF. The chain links TRBV10-3 to TRBJ2-5, with 7 bases lining up with TRBD1. Germline assignment: CDR1 ENHRY and CDR2 SYGVKD. The CDR3 is made up of 15 amino acids. With 3 bases clipped from V and 4 bases from J, the junction kept 8 bases outside the gene matches.

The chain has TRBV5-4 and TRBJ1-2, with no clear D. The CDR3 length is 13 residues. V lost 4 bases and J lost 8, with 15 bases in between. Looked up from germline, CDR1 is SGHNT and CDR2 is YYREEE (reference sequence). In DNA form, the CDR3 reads TGTGCCAGCAGCACCGACGGGGTGGAGGGCTACACCTTC. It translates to CASSTDGVEGYTF.

CDR3 loop: CASRGRRSGEQFF. The CDR3 DNA reads TGTGCCAGTAGGGGTCGAAGATCGGGTGAGCAGTTCTTC. This sequence joins TRBV19 and TRBJ2-1; D is uncertain. The V end lost 6 bases, the J end lost 9 bases, and 15 bases lay between the germline ends. The CDR3 has 13 amino acids. Germline CDR1 and CDR2: LNHDA and SQIVND (reference sequence).